This is a list of T cell receptor beta chains from one sample in a study of T-cell reconstitution after alpha-beta-depleted transplantation in children. TCRdb independently ran MiXCR on the PCR reads; one entry per CDR3 protein. There are approximately 420,000 distinct CDR3 sequences in the sample; 9.5% to 13% occur only once, and roughly 5.1% lies in the top ten. Sequencing used PBMCs from the stem cell graft donor, obtained from the stem cell graft. The receptors were sampled from a human donor who donated a stem cell graft to a child with acute myeloid leukemia. CDR3s include the opening cysteine and the closing phenylalanine or tryptophan. The order of the fields is CDR3 length, clone size, D gene, J gene, V gene, CDR3 DNA, CDR3 protein. A D gene is named only where the DNA matches it firmly. Clone size is given for some rows only: seen once, a few or many times, or a class if the clone is expanded.

>16|NA|NA|TRBJ2-3|TRBV5-1
TGCGCCAGCGATTCAGGGGTAGTGGGGGTCACAGATACGCAGTATTTT
CASDSGVVGVTDTQYF
>14|NA|TRBD2|TRBJ2-7|TRBV5-1
TGCGCCAGCAGCTCTACTAGCGGGGCTGACGAGCAGTACTTC
CASSSTSGADEQYF
>13|NA|TRBD1|TRBJ1-1|TRBV20-1
TGCAGTGCTAGAAGGACAGGGGGCACTGAAGCTTTCTTT
CSARRTGGTEAFF
>17|NA|NA|TRBJ1-2|TRBV10-3
TGTGCCATCAGTGAGCCATCGCTTCGCACAGGGCACTATGGCTACACCTTC
CAISEPSLRTGHYGYTF
>13|NA|NA|TRBJ2-1|TRBV4-3
TGCGCCAGCAGCCAAGACGTCTGGTATGAGCAGTTCTTC
CASSQDVWYEQFF
>15|NA|NA|TRBJ1-1|TRBV12-3/TRBV12-4
TGTGCCAGCAGTGACTTTTGGGGGTCAGTCACTGAAGCTTTCTTT
CASSDFWGSVTEAFF
>15|NA|NA|TRBJ1-2|TRBV27
TGTGCCAGCAGTTTATCGGGGCGCTCCGGGGAGGGCTACACCTTC
CASSLSGRSGEGYTF
>15|NA|NA|TRBJ2-7|TRBV4-3
TGCGCCAGCAGCCCCCGGGGTAGCGGAAAGAACGAGCAGTACTTC
CASSPRGSGKNEQYF
>16|few|TRBD1|TRBJ1-2|TRBV18
TGTGCCAGCTCACCCGACATGCACAGGGGGCGTAAAGGCTACACCTTC
CASSPDMHRGRKGYTF
>13|few|TRBD2|TRBJ2-3|TRBV7-3
TGTGCCAGCAGCTTGATTCAGCGGGGTCCCATGAATTTT
CASSLIQRGPMNF
>11|NA|NA|TRBJ1-1|TRBV29-1
TGCAGCGCCGTCAGGGGCGATGAAGCTTTCTTT
CSAVRGDEAFF
>15|few|NA|TRBJ2-3|TRBV12-3/TRBV12-4
TGTGCCAGCAGCTTTTCAGGGCAGTACACAGATACGCAGTATTTT
CASSFSGQYTDTQYF
>14|few|NA|TRBJ1-1|TRBV7-2
TGTGCCAGCAGCTTATCTCAAGGGTACACTGAAGCTTTCTTT
CASSLSQGYTEAFF
>16|few|TRBD1|TRBJ1-5|TRBV7-2
TGTGCCAGCAGCTTAAACGGACAGGGGGGCAATCAGCCCCAGCATTTT
CASSLNGQGGNQPQHF
>16|many|NA|TRBJ2-2|TRBV12-3/TRBV12-4
TGTGCCAGCAGACCCTCCGGGACGGCGAACACCGGGGAGCTGTTTTTT
CASRPSGTANTGELFF
>17|NA|TRBD1|TRBJ2-6|TRBV6-5
TGTGCCAGCAGTTGGGGACAGCCCCCCTCTGGGGCCAACGTCCTGACTTTC
CASSWGQPPSGANVLTF
>14|many|NA|TRBJ2-2|TRBV15
TGTGCCACCAGCAGAGATCCAGGGTCCGGGGAGCTGTTTTTT
CATSRDPGSGELFF
>15|NA|NA|TRBJ2-2|TRBV12-3/TRBV12-4
TGTGCCAGCAGGAGACAGGGCGGGATCGCCGGGGAGCTGTTTTTT
CASRRQGGIAGELFF
>11|few|NA|TRBJ2-1|TRBV5-1
TGCGCCAGCACTCTAAGCTGGTCGGAGTTCTTC
CASTLSWSEFF
>15|few|TRBD2|TRBJ2-7|TRBV20-1
TGCAGTGCTAGAGATATACGGGAGGGCCGGGGGGAGCAGTACTTC
CSARDIREGRGEQYF
>15|NA|TRBD2|TRBJ2-2|TRBV12-3/TRBV12-4
TGTGCCAGCAGTTTAGTGTCCAGCGGGAGCTGGGAGCTGTTTTTT
CASSLVSSGSWELFF
>13|few|NA|TRBJ1-1|TRBV29-1
TGCAGCGTTGTGATGGGGATGAACACTGAAGCTTTCTTT
CSVVMGMNTEAFF
>14|few|TRBD2|TRBJ2-1|TRBV24-1
TGTGCCACCAGTGGTAGCGGGAGTTACAATGAGCAGTTCTTC
CATSGSGSYNEQFF
>14|few|NA|TRBJ1-1|TRBV7-9
TGTGCCAGCAGCTTTCAGGCCAGAACTATTGAAGCTTTCTTT
CASSFQARTIEAFF
>11|NA|NA|TRBJ1-2|TRBV29-1
TGCAGCGTTGATGCAGGGTTTGGCTACACCTTC
CSVDAGFGYTF
>15|many|TRBD1|TRBJ2-7|TRBV20-1
TGCAGTGCTAGACGGGGGACAGGGGGTATCTACGAGCAGTACTTC
CSARRGTGGIYEQYF
>17|few|TRBD2|TRBJ2-1|TRBV6-1
TGTGCCAGCAGTGATTGGGGTAGCGGGAGGGATTACAATGAGCAGTTCTTC
CASSDWGSGRDYNEQFF
>15|NA|TRBD2|TRBJ2-7|TRBV18
TGTGCCAGCTCAAATAGCGGGAGAATTGCCTACGAGCATTACTTC
CASSNSGRIAYEHYF
>15|few|TRBD1|TRBJ1-1|TRBV6-5
TGTGCCAGCAGTTACGCCGGGACAGTTCACACTGAAGCTTTCTTT
CASSYAGTVHTEAFF
>16|many|TRBD1|TRBJ1-3|TRBV5-1
TGCGCCAGCAGCTTGGCCTGGGACAGCTCTGGAAACACCATATATTTT
CASSLAWDSSGNTIYF
>13|NA|NA|TRBJ1-1|TRBV15
TGTGCCACCAGCAGAGATCTTGACAGTGAAGCTTTCTTT
CATSRDLDSEAFF
>13|few|NA|TRBJ2-1|TRBV20-1
TGCAGTGCTAGCCGATTCGTAGGGGATGAGCAGTTCTTC
CSASRFVGDEQFF
>17|once|NA|TRBJ2-3|TRBV10-2
TGCGCCAGCACAACCTCCCCACTCAAGTTCCCCACAGATACGCAGTATTTT
CASTTSPLKFPTDTQYF
>14|few|TRBD1|TRBJ1-2|TRBV28
TGTGCCAGCAGTTTCCGGGGACAGGGCTATGGCTACACCTTC
CASSFRGQGYGYTF
>17|few|NA|TRBJ1-3|TRBV12-3/TRBV12-4
TGTGCCAGCAGCCGAGACACCCAGGGTTTCTCTGGAAACACCATATATTTT
CASSRDTQGFSGNTIYF
>14|few|TRBD1|TRBJ1-4|TRBV20-1
TGCAGTGCTAGAGATTTACCGACAGGGGAAAAACTGTTTTTT
CSARDLPTGEKLFF
>15|many|TRBD2|TRBJ2-1|TRBV29-1
TGCAGCGTTGAGGTGACTAGCGGGGTCTACAATGAGCAGTTCTTC
CSVEVTSGVYNEQFF
>15|many|TRBD2|TRBJ2-3|TRBV20-1
TGCAGTGCTAGAGACTTGGGCGGGGGGGGAGATACGCAGTATTTT
CSARDLGGGGDTQYF
>17|NA|TRBD2|TRBJ2-5|TRBV5-1
TGCGCCAGCAGCCGGACTAGCGGGTGGAGATTACAAGAGACCCAGTACTTC
CASSRTSGWRLQETQYF
>15|few|NA|TRBJ1-2|TRBV19
TGTGCCAGTAGCGCCTATGGGACCGAACTCTATGGCTACACCTTC
CASSAYGTELYGYTF
>16|NA|TRBD2|TRBJ2-3|TRBV6-1
TGTGCCAGCAGCCGCGGGACTAGCGGATTCACAGATACGCAGTATTTT
CASSRGTSGFTDTQYF
>15|NA|NA|TRBJ2-2|TRBV7-2
TGTGCCAGCAGTCTAATGCCTCAGGGCACCGGGGAGCTGTTTTTT
CASSLMPQGTGELFF
>15|few|NA|TRBJ2-7|TRBV7-2
TGTGCCAGCAGCTTAGAACCCGGGATCTTCTACGAGCAGTACTTC
CASSLEPGIFYEQYF
>13|NA|NA|TRBJ2-3|TRBV20-1
TGCAGTGCTAGAGAACCGAACACAGATACGCAGTATTTT
CSAREPNTDTQYF
>15|many|NA|TRBJ1-2|TRBV3-1
TGTGCCAGCAGCCAAGTTGGGCAGGGAGGCTATGGCTACACCTTC
CASSQVGQGGYGYTF
>13|few|TRBD1|TRBJ1-2|TRBV12-3/TRBV12-4
TGTGCCAGCAGTAGGGGACAGGGGTTTGGCTACACCTTC
CASSRGQGFGYTF
>13|few|NA|TRBJ1-2|TRBV6-1
TGTGCCAGCAGAGAGGGGCAGGGGCGAGGCTACACCTTC
CASREGQGRGYTF
>17|NA|NA|TRBJ2-5|TRBV20-1
TGCAGTGCTCGGGATGTGGGGGGAGTTTCTTCTATGGAGACCCAGTACTTC
CSARDVGGVSSMETQYF
>11|few|NA|TRBJ2-7|TRBV29-1
TGCAGCGTGCCCGGACCCTACGAGCAGTACTTC
CSVPGPYEQYF
>13|NA|TRBD1|TRBJ2-7|TRBV12-3/TRBV12-4
TGTGCCAGCAGTTCCCGGACAGGGGGCGAGCAGTACTTC
CASSSRTGGEQYF
>17|NA|TRBD2|TRBJ2-2|TRBV5-1
TGCGCCAGCACTCCACGGCTAGCGGGAGTAAAAACCGGGGAGCTGTTTTTT
CASTPRLAGVKTGELFF
>14|few|NA|TRBJ1-2|TRBV18
TGTGCCAGCTCACCCGTCGGACAGAACTATGGCTACACCTTC
CASSPVGQNYGYTF
>15|NA|TRBD2|TRBJ2-1|TRBV7-9
TGTGCCAGCAGCCAACTAGCGGGGGCGTACAATGAGCAGTTCTTC
CASSQLAGAYNEQFF